This T cell receptor beta chain was observed in a study of Graves' ophthalmopathy and Graves' hyperthyroidism (dated by TCRdb to the late 2010s). Regarding the research as a whole: Stable hyperthyroidism was defined as no progression to ophthalmopathy within 18 months of follow-up. The study used signatures of the TCR beta repertoire to tell Graves' ophthalmopathy apart from Graves' hyperthyroidism and to predict which patients would progress to ophthalmopathy. In total, approximately 130 blood samples were TCR-sequenced: 40 to 45 ophthalmopathy, some 72 hyperthyroidism and about 17 hyperthyroidism-to-ophthalmopathy patients. A discovery set of about a hundred patients (43 ophthalmopathy, about 55 stable hyperthyroidism) was enrolled to explore V-J signatures distinguishing ophthalmopathy from hyperthyroidism. The independent validation cohort included about 20 hyperthyroidism patients plus 17 patients who later progressed from hyperthyroidism to ophthalmopathy. In about six hyperthyroidism patients, the T-cell repertoires found in thyroid tissue were compared with those found in blood. Once sampling was done, hyperthyroidism patients were given methimazole at a starting dose of 30 mg daily, while ophthalmopathy patients were given high-dose intravenous methylprednisolone. Points the paper makes about the study in general: Sample size was not predetermined statistically, and investigators were not blinded to group allocation. Most expanded thyroid clonotypes with a frequency above 0.001 also appeared in blood, which suggests that blood repertoires may reflect the immune response in the thyroid. The 13-signature model separated ophthalmopathy from stable hyperthyroidism with roughly 89% sensitivity and approximately 81% specificity in cross-validation, and 80%/75% in the test set. In validation, the model predicted ophthalmopathy progression with about 71% sensitivity and roughly 72% specificity; roughly eleven predicted patients were CT-confirmed with GO in a median of approximately six months.

For repertoire sequencing, the TCR beta CDR3 regions were amplified from RNA transcripts. The first round of RT-PCR was done with HTBI primers and the Qiagen OneStep RT-PCR kit, and was followed by a second round of multiplex PCR, then size selection and purification. Libraries were sequenced paired-end with 100 bp reads on an Illumina HiSeq2000. On the authors' methods: Reads were processed with SOAPnuke, discarding reads with adapters, uncalled bases, mean Phred below 15, or no exact constant-primer or identifier match. High-quality paired reads were merged with COPE v1.2.5. Each unique nucleotide sequence was defined as a clonotype, and clonotypes were aligned to IMGT TRB V, D and J references with MiTCR v1.1. Only V-J combinations with frequency above 0.0001 were analysed, covering approximately 99% of repertoires. For each V-J combination, a TCR clonal expansion and chaos score was defined as F50 clonal expansion divided by the chaos observed in the TCRdist matrix. Welch's t-statistics and random forest were used to reduce features to some 13 V-J combinations, which were fed into a naive Bayes classifier. The Morisita-Horn index was used to measure how similar the thyroid and blood repertoires were. TCRdb applied fastp at Q25 and MiXCR to the public reads, then kept only in-frame beta chains. Rows merge per CDR3 protein into single entries with the most common DNA and genes. The V and J calls reflect TCRdb's pipeline rather than the authors' work. The sample contains over a million distinct CDR3 sequences, about two fifths of them found a single time. Around 10% of the sample lies in the top ten.

Including the terminal cysteine and phenylalanine, the CDR3 comprises 14 residues. CDR3 DNA is the only sequence kept; it has 42 bases, read in frame from the first base. Looking up the germline V gene (reference sequence) yields CDR1 LNHDA and CDR2 SQIVND. Trimming at the junction amounts to 4 bases on V and 3 bases on J, and the germline ends lie 13 bases apart. A remark on this clonotype: This clone's antigen is unknown. The input lacks base qualities; no much larger clone sits a single base away.

Hyperthyroidism patients were newly diagnosed, with disease duration under 2 months, and aged 18 to 65 years. Anyone with other autoimmune diseases, uncontrolled infections, pregnancy or lactation was excluded from the study. Clinical symptoms, serum thyroxine, TRAb, thyroid ultrasound and orbital computed tomography formed the basis of the diagnosis. Total RNA was extracted using Trizol reagent, and RNA quality was checked on an Agilent 2100 Bioanalyzer. The sample was peripheral blood or thyroid tissue (not recorded which). This sequence uses TRBV19 and TRBJ2-7, and TRBD2 may be the D gene, going by 5 matching bases. This TCR derives from an adult man with Graves' hyperthyroidism. The DNA sequence follows: TGTGCCAGTAGTACGTTGGAGGCCCTCTACGAGCAGTACTTC. This yields the protein CASSTLEALYEQYF.